This is a list of T cell receptor beta chains from one sample in a study of T cell responses to AZD1222 COVID-19 vaccine. Sequencing was performed with immunoSEQ multiplex PCR; in TCRdb, only in-frame clones are kept and a portion is missing. This sample has roughly 80,000 clones, with 88% found just once. The sample in question was peripheral blood, obtained on day 0 of MenACWY control vaccination. The origin of the receptors is an adult in good health. The CDR3 runs from the conserved cysteine through the conserved F or W. The order of the fields is V gene, D gene, clone size, J gene, CDR3 DNA, CDR3 protein. A D gene is named only where the DNA matches it firmly. Clone size is not always given. Where it is, it says once, few, many or a class for expanded clones.

v_call: TRBV11-2
d_call: .
clone_size: .
j_call: TRBJ2-5
cdr3_nt: TGTGCCAGCAGCGCTACTCGGGAGTTAGAGTACTTC
cdr3_aa: CASSATRELEYF

v_call: TRBV28
d_call: .
clone_size: .
j_call: TRBJ1-5
cdr3_nt: TGTGCCAGCAGTCTCGGGGGATCGAATCAGCCCCAGCATTTT
cdr3_aa: CASSLGGSNQPQHF

v_call: TRBV7-2
d_call: .
clone_size: .
j_call: TRBJ1-3
cdr3_nt: TGTGCCAGCAGCTTAGGCCCTCGAAACACCATATATTTT
cdr3_aa: CASSLGPRNTIYF

v_call: TRBV5-4
d_call: .
clone_size: .
j_call: TRBJ1-6
cdr3_nt: TGTGCCAGCAGCTTGGGGGGAGTGAGCTCCTATAATTCACCCCTCCACTTT
cdr3_aa: CASSLGGVSSYNSPLHF

v_call: TRBV10-1
d_call: .
clone_size: .
j_call: TRBJ2-1
cdr3_nt: TGCGCCAGCAGTCTCTCAAAGGGTCTTAGGCAGTTCTTC
cdr3_aa: CASSLSKGLRQFF

v_call: TRBV2
d_call: .
clone_size: .
j_call: TRBJ2-1
cdr3_nt: TGTGCCAGCAGTGATTACCCCAGCTCCTACAATGAGCAGTTCTTC
cdr3_aa: CASSDYPSSYNEQFF

v_call: TRBV12-3/TRBV12-4
d_call: TRBD1
clone_size: .
j_call: TRBJ2-7
cdr3_nt: TGTGCCAGCAGTGGGACAGGGTTTTACGAGCAGTACTTC
cdr3_aa: CASSGTGFYEQYF

v_call: TRBV30
d_call: .
clone_size: .
j_call: TRBJ2-1
cdr3_nt: TGTGCCTGGAGTGTGAATACGGATGATGAGCAGTTCTTC
cdr3_aa: CAWSVNTDDEQFF

v_call: TRBV7-2
d_call: TRBD1
clone_size: few
j_call: TRBJ1-5
cdr3_nt: TGTGCCAGCAGCCTAACCGACAGGGTAAATCAGCCCCAGCATTTT
cdr3_aa: CASSLTDRVNQPQHF

v_call: TRBV19
d_call: .
clone_size: .
j_call: TRBJ1-5
cdr3_nt: TGTGCCAGCACGGACACGCCTAGCAATCAGCCCCAGCATTTT
cdr3_aa: CASTDTPSNQPQHF

v_call: TRBV28
d_call: .
clone_size: .
j_call: TRBJ1-6
cdr3_nt: TGTGCCAGCAGTTTAGATTCGACTCCTAGAGCTTCACCCCTCCACTTT
cdr3_aa: CASSLDSTPRASPLHF

v_call: TRBV5-1
d_call: TRBD1
clone_size: .
j_call: TRBJ2-5
cdr3_nt: TGCGCCAGCAGCAACGGACAGGGGGCCGAGACCCAGTACTTC
cdr3_aa: CASSNGQGAETQYF

v_call: TRBV2
d_call: .
clone_size: .
j_call: TRBJ2-1
cdr3_nt: TGTGCCAGCAGTGACGGTTCCCTAGGGTTCTACAATGAGCAGTTCTTC
cdr3_aa: CASSDGSLGFYNEQFF

v_call: TRBV21-1
d_call: .
clone_size: .
j_call: TRBJ1-2
cdr3_nt: TGTGCCAGCAGCAGGCTGGGACGGTCAAACGTCTATGGCTACACCTTC
cdr3_aa: CASSRLGRSNVYGYTF

v_call: TRBV9
d_call: .
clone_size: .
j_call: TRBJ2-7
cdr3_nt: TGTGCCAGCAGCCAACAGGGTTTCGGCGAGCAGTACTTC
cdr3_aa: CASSQQGFGEQYF

v_call: TRBV11-3
d_call: TRBD1
clone_size: .
j_call: TRBJ2-2
cdr3_nt: TGTGCCAGCAGCTCCCGGACAGGGCGGGGCACCGGGGAGCTGTTTTTT
cdr3_aa: CASSSRTGRGTGELFF

v_call: TRBV7-2
d_call: TRBD1
clone_size: once
j_call: TRBJ1-1
cdr3_nt: TGTGCCAGCAGCTTAGCGGGGGGACAGCTTCAAGCTTTCTTT
cdr3_aa: CASSLAGGQLQAFF

v_call: TRBV30
d_call: TRBD1
clone_size: .
j_call: TRBJ1-1
cdr3_nt: TGTGCCTGGAGTGGCCCGGGACAGGGACTGAACACTGAAGCTTTCTTT
cdr3_aa: CAWSGPGQGLNTEAFF

v_call: TRBV18
d_call: TRBD2
clone_size: once
j_call: TRBJ2-7
cdr3_nt: TGTGCCAGCTCTCCAAGGACTAGCGGGGAGTACGAGCAGTACTTC
cdr3_aa: CASSPRTSGEYEQYF

v_call: TRBV28
d_call: .
clone_size: .
j_call: TRBJ1-1
cdr3_nt: TGTGCCAGCAATAAACCGTGGGACGAAGCTTTCTTT
cdr3_aa: CASNKPWDEAFF

v_call: TRBV25-1
d_call: .
clone_size: few
j_call: TRBJ1-5
cdr3_nt: TGTGCCAGCAGTGAATCTATGGTAATGCCGCCCCAGCATTTT
cdr3_aa: CASSESMVMPPQHF

v_call: TRBV6-2/TRBV6-3
d_call: .
clone_size: .
j_call: TRBJ2-7
cdr3_nt: TGTGCCAGCAGTTACTCGAACAGTGGGTTCTACGAGCAGTACTTC
cdr3_aa: CASSYSNSGFYEQYF

v_call: TRBV7-9
d_call: .
clone_size: .
j_call: TRBJ2-1
cdr3_nt: TGTGCCAGCAGCATATTCAATGAGCAGTTCTTC
cdr3_aa: CASSIFNEQFF

v_call: TRBV18
d_call: .
clone_size: .
j_call: TRBJ1-6
cdr3_nt: TGTGCCAGCTCACCGGAAGGTTCGCCCTATAATTCACCCCTCCACTTT
cdr3_aa: CASSPEGSPYNSPLHF